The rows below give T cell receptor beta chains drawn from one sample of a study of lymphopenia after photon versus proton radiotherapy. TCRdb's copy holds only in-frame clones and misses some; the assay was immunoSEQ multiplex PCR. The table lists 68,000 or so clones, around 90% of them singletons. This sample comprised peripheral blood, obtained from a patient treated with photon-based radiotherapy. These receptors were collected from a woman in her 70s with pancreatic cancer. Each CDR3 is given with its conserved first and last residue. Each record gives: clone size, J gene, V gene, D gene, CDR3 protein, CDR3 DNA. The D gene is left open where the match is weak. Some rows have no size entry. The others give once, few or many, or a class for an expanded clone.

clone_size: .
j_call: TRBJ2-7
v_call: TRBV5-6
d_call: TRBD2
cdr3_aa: CASSLALSGGFYEQYF
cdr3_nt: TGTGCCAGCAGCTTGGCCCTTAGCGGGGGTTTCTACGAGCAGTACTTC

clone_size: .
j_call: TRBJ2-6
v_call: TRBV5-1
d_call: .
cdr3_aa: CASSGDSPFSGANVLTF
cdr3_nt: TGCGCCAGCAGTGGCGACAGTCCCTTCTCTGGGGCCAACGTCCTGACTTTC

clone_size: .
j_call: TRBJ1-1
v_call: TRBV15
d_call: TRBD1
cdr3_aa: CATSRQGAEAFF
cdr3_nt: TGTGCCACCAGCAGACAGGGGGCCGAAGCTTTCTTT

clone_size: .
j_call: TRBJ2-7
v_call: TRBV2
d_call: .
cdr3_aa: CASSGGLQIAYEQYF
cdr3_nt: TGTGCCAGCAGTGGGGGACTTCAGATCGCCTACGAGCAGTACTTC

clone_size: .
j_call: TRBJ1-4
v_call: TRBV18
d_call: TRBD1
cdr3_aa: CASSHSTGKYEKLFF
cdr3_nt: TGTGCCAGCTCACACTCGACAGGGAAGTATGAAAAACTGTTTTTT

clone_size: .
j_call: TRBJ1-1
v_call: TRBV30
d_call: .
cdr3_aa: CAWSTRTRKLNTEAFF
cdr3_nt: TGTGCCTGGAGTACACGGACAAGGAAATTGAACACTGAAGCTTTCTTT

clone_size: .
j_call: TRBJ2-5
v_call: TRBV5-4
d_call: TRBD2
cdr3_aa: CASSSGREDGKTQYF
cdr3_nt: TGTGCCAGCAGCTCGGGGCGGGAGGATGGGAAGACCCAGTACTTC

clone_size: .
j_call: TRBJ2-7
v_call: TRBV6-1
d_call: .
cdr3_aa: CASSELGRARYEQYF
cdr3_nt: TGTGCCAGCAGTGAACTGGGCAGGGCCCGCTACGAGCAGTACTTC

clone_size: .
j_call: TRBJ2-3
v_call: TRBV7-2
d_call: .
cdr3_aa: CASSLAVKEQYF
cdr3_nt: TGTGCCAGCAGCTTAGCGGTAAAAGAGCAGTATTTT

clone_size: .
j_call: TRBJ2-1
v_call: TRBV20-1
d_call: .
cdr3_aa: CSASFDEQFF
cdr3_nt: TGCAGTGCTAGTTTCGATGAGCAGTTCTTC

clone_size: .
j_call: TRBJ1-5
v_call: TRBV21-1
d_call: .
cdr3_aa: CASTGSNNQPQHF
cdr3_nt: TGTGCCAGCACAGGGTCGAACAATCAGCCCCAGCATTTT

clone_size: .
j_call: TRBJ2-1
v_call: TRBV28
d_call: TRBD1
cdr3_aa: CASRVTGATYNEQFF
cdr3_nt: TGTGCCAGCAGAGTAACAGGGGCGACCTACAATGAGCAGTTCTTC

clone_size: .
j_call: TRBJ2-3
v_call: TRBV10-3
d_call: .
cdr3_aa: CAIANRDPSTDTQYF
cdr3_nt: TGTGCCATCGCGAACCGGGACCCCAGCACAGATACGCAGTATTTT

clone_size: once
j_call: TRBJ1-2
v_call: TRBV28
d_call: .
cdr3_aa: CASSLKLVAAGYGYTF
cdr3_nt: TGTGCCAGCAGTTTAAAGTTGGTAGCGGCAGGCTATGGCTACACCTTC

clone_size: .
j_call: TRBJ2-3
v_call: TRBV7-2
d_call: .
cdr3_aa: CASSPGRATDTQYF
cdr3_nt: TGTGCCAGCAGCCCTGGGCGGGCGACAGATACGCAGTATTTT

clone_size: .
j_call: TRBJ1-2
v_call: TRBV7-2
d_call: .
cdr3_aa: CASSLVGGAQGVGYTF
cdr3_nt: TGTGCCAGCAGCTTAGTCGGCGGGGCGCAGGGTGTAGGCTACACCTTC

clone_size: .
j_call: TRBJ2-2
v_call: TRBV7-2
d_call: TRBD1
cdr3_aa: CASSLGARGSTGELFF
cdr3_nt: TGTGCCAGCAGCTTAGGGGCCAGGGGGAGCACCGGGGAGCTGTTTTTT

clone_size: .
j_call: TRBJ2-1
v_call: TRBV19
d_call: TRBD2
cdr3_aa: CASSHFGRLAGEVGSYNEQFF
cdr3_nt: TGTGCCAGTAGTCATTTTGGCCGACTAGCGGGAGAAGTAGGCTCCTACAATGAGCAGTTCTTC

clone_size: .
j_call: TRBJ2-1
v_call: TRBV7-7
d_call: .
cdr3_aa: CASSLGTRDNEQFF
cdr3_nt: TGTGCTAGCAGCTTAGGGACTCGTGACAATGAGCAGTTCTTC

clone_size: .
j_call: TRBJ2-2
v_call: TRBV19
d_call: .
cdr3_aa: CASSMGLLSGELFF
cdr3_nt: TGTGCCAGTAGTATGGGACTGCTCTCCGGGGAGCTGTTTTTT

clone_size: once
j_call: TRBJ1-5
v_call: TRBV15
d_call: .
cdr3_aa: CATSPGGGSNQPQHF
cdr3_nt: TGTGCCACCAGCCCCGGCGGGGGTAGCAATCAGCCCCAGCATTTT

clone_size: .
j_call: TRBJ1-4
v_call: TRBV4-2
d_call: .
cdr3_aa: CASSQDPSGANEKLFF
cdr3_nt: TGTGCCAGCAGCCAAGATCCGTCCGGCGCTAATGAAAAACTGTTTTTT

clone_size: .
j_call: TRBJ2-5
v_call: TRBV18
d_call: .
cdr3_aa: CASSRAGTKETQYF
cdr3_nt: TGTGCCAGCTCACGGGCCGGGACGAAAGAGACCCAGTACTTC

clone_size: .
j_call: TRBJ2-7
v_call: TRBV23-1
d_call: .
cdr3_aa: CASSLPGTGPSYEQYF
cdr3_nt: TGCGCCAGCAGTCTACCAGGAACAGGGCCCTCCTACGAGCAGTACTTC